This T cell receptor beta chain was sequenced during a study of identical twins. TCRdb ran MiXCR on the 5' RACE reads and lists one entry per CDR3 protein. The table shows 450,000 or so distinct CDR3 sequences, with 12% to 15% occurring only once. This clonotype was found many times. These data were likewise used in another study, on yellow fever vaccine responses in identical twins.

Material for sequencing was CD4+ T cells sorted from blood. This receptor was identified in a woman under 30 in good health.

The CDR3 nucleotides read TGTGCCAGCAGTTCCATAGCGGGGGGCAATACCTACGAGCAGTACTTC. This translates into CASSSIAGGNTYEQYF. The chain links TRBV12-3 or TRBV12-4 to TRBJ2-7; 10 nucleotides match TRBD2. CDR3 size: 16 residues. V shed 4 bases and J 2 bases; nucleotides not matched to a gene: 8.